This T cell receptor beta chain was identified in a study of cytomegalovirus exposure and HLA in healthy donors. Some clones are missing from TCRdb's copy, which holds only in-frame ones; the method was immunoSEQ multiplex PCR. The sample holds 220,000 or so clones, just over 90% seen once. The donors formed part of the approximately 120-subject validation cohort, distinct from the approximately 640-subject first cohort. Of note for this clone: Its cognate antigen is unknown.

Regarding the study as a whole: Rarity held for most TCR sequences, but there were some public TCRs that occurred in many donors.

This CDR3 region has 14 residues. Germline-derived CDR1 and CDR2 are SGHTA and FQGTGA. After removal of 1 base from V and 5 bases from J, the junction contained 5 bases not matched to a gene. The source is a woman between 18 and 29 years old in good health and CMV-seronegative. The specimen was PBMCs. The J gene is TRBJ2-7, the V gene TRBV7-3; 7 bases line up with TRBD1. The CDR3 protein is CASSLKLTGDEQYF. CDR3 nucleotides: TGTGCCAGCAGCTTAAAACTTACAGGGGACGAGCAGTACTTC.